This TCR beta chain came from a study of T cell responses to AZD1222 COVID-19 vaccine. Study at large: Investigators merged groups given second doses at roughly 4 or roughly 12 weeks. General study findings and limits: A rise in Spike-specific TCR breadth and depth followed two AZD1222 doses. Clonal diversity may have been underestimated, and the donors were mostly white British, with more females than males. The span of vaccine-associated CD4 TCRs extended across spike, with dominance at 160-218 and 743-854.

Repertoires were generated with immunoSEQ multiplex PCR, while TCRdb's copy carries only in-frame clones and drops some. The sample lists about 260,000 clones, approximately 93% seen once, with around 0.6% in the top ten. Comment on this clone: Its antigen is not known.

CDR1 is SGHTA, CDR2 FQGNSA, per germline. The CDR3 spans 13 residues. V shed 1 base and J shed 3 bases, with 6 bases lying between them. The material sequenced was peripheral blood, taken on day 0 of AZD1222 vaccination. This chain connects TRBV7-2 to TRBJ2-5, with no clear D. This TCR came from an adult in good health. Written as DNA, the CDR3 is TGTGCCAGCAGCTTAGTTAATAAAGAGACCCAGTACTTC. This translates into CASSLVNKETQYF.